This T cell receptor (beta chain) was profiled in a study of blood T cell repertoires in COVID-19. Study information: The analysed material was cDNA or gDNA that came from T cells, B-cell-depleted T cells, or PBMCs.

Authors' data handling: Amplifying reference gene primers gave estimates of nucleated cell counts. Assay: immunoSEQ multiplex PCR; the TCRdb copy retains only in-frame clones and omits some. V and J calls and clone size are as listed in that table; D and trimming were resolved from the DNA. Counted here are around 230,000 clones, roughly 87% occurring once; the ten biggest clones make up roughly 7.8%. V lost 4 bases to trimming and J lost 2 bases; unmatched junction nucleotides: 4. Germline lookup yields CDR1 KGHDR and CDR2 SFDVKD. The CDR3 is 17 amino acids. This clone was recorded a few times. The TCR comes from a man in his 60s who had recovered from COVID-19. The rearrangement joins TRBV24-1 to TRBJ2-1; 13 bases agree with TRBD2. Material for sequencing was peripheral blood. DNA of the CDR3: TGTGCCACCAGTGACTGGACTAGCGGGGGCCCCTACAATGAGCAGTTCTTC. It specifies CATSDWTSGGPYNEQFF.